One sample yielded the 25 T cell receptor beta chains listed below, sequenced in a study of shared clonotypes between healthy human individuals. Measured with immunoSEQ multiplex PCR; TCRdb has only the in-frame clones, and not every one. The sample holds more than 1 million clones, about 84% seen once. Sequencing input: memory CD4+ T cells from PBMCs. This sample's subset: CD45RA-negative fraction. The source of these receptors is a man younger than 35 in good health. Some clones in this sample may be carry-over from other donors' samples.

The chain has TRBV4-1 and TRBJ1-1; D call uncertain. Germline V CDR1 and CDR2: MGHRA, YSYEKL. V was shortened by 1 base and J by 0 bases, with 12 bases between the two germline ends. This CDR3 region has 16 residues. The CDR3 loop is CASSQGETILNTEAFF. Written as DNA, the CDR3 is TGCGCCAGCAGCCAAGGTGAGACCATTCTGAACACTGAAGCTTTCTTT.

CDR3 sequence: CASSHSRLEVDTQYF. The CDR3, as DNA: TGCGCCAGCAGCCACTCTCGACTAGAGGTAGATACGCAGTATTTT. V usage is TRBV4-1 and J usage is TRBJ2-3; D is possibly TRBD2 (6 bases). This CDR3 is built from 15 residues. The V and J ends lost 3 bases and 5 bases respectively, with 15 bases between them. The germline gives CDR1 MGHRA, CDR2 YSYEKL.

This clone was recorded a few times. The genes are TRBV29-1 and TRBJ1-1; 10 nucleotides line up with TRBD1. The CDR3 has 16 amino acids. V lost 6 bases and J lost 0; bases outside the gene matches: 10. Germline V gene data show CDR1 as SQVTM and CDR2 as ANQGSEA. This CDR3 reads CSVIRTGGSVNTEAFF. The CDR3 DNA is TGCAGCGTCATTCGGACAGGGGGTAGTGTGAACACTGAAGCTTTCTTT.

CDR3 protein: CASSPGDFGTEAFF. CDR3 nucleotide sequence: TGTGCCAGCAGCCCGGGGGATTTTGGCACTGAAGCTTTCTTT. V usage is TRBV6-5 and J usage is TRBJ1-1; possibly TRBD1 for D (5 bases). Trimming cost V 6 bases and J 4 bases, with 15 bases left between them. CDR3 length: 14 residues. Germline V gene sequence: CDR1 MNHEY, CDR2 SVGAGI.

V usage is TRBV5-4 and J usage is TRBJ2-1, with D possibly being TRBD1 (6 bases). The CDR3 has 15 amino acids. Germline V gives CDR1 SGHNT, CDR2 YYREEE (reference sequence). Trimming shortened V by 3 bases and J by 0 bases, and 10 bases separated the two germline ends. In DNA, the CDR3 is TGTGCCAGCAGCTCTGGGACACTCTCCTACAATGAGCAGTTCTTC. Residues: CASSSGTLSYNEQFF. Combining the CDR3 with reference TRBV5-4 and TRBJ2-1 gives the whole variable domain ETGVTQSPTHLIKTRGQQVTLRCSSQSGHNTVSWYQQALGQGPQFIFQYYREEENGRGNFPPRFSGLQFPNYSSELNVNALELDDSALYLCASSSGTLSYNEQFFGPGTRLTVL.

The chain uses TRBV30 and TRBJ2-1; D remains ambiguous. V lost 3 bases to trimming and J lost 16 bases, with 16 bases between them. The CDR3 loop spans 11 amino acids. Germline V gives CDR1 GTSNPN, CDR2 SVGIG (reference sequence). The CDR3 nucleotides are TGTGCCTGGAGCGACCGGAGCCTTCACTTCTTC. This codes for CAWSDRSLHFF.

CDR3 region: CASSERRGEKLFF. The CDR3, as DNA: TGTGCCAGCAGCGAACGACGGGGGGAAAAACTGTTTTTT. J is TRBJ1-4 and V is TRBV7-2; D is possibly TRBD1 (5 bases). The CDR3 runs to 13 residues. Trimming removed 5 bases from V and 8 bases from J, with 12 bases in between. Germline-derived CDR1 and CDR2 are SGHTA and FQGNSA.

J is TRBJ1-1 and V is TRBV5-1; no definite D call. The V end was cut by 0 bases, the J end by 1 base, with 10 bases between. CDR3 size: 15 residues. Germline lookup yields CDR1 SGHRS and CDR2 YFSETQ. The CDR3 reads CASSLAGTSNTEAFF. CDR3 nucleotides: TGCGCCAGCAGCTTGGCTGGCACCTCGAACACTGAAGCTTTCTTT.

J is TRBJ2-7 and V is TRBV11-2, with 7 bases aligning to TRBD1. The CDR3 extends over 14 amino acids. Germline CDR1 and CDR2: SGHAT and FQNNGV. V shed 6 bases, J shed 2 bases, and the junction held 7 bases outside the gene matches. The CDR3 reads CASSQLGTAYEQYF. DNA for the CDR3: TGTGCCAGCAGTCAGCTAGGGACAGCCTACGAGCAGTACTTC.

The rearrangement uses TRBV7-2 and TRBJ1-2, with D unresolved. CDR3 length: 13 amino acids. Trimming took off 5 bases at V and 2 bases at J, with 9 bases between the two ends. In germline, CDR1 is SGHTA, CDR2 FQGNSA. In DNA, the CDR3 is TGTGCCAGCAGCGTTGACTCGAACTATGGCTACACCTTC. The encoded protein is CASSVDSNYGYTF.

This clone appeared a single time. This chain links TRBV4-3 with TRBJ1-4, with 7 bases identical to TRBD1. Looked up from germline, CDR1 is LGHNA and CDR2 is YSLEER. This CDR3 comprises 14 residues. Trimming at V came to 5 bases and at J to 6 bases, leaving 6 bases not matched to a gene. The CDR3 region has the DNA TGCGCCAGCAGCGGAACAGGGGCGGATGAAAAACTGTTTTTT. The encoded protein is CASSGTGADEKLFF.

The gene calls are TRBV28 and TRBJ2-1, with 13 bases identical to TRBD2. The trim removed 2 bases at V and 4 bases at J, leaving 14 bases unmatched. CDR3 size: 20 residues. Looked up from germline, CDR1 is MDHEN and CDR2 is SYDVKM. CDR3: CASSLGRLAGGPSIYNEQFF. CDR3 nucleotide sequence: TGTGCCAGCAGTTTAGGCCGACTAGCGGGAGGCCCCTCTATTTACAATGAGCAGTTCTTC. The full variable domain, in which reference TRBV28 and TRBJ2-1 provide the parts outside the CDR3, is DVKVTQSSRYLVKRTGEKVFLECVQDMDHENMFWYRQDPGLGLRLIYFSYDVKMKEKGDIPEGYSVSREKKERFSLILESASTNQTSMYLCASSLGRLAGGPSIYNEQFFGPGTRLTVL.

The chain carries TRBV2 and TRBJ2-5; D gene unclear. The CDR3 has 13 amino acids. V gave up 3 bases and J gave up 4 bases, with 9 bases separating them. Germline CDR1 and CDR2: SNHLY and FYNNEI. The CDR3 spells CASSDRFGETQYF. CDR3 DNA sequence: TGTGCCAGCAGTGACAGGTTCGGAGAGACCCAGTACTTC.

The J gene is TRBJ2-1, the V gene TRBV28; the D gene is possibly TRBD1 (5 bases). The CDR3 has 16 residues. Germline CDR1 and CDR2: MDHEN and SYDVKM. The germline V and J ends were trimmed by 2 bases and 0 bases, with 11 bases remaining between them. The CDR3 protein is CASSLSRGVSYNEQFF. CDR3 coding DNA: TGTGCCAGCAGTTTAAGTAGGGGCGTCTCCTACAATGAGCAGTTCTTC.

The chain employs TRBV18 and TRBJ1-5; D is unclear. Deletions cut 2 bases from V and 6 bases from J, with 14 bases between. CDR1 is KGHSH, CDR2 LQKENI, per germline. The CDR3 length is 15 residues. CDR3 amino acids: CASSPDGPFGQPQHF. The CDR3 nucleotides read TGTGCCAGCTCACCAGACGGTCCCTTCGGTCAGCCCCAGCATTTT.

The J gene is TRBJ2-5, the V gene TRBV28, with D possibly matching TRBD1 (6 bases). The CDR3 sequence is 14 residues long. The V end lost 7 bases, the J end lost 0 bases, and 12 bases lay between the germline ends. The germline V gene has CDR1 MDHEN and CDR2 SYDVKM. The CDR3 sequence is CASNSGTYQETQYF. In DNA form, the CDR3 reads TGTGCCAGCAATTCCGGGACATACCAAGAGACCCAGTACTTC. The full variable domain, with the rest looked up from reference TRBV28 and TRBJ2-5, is DVKVTQSSRYLVKRTGEKVFLECVQDMDHENMFWYRQDPGLGLRLIYFSYDVKMKEKGDIPEGYSVSREKKERFSLILESASTNQTSMYLCASNSGTYQETQYFGPGTRLLVL.

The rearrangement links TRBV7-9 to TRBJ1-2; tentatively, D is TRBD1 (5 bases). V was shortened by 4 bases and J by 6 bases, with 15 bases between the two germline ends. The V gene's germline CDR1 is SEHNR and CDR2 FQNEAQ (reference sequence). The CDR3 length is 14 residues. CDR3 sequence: CASSSIDRRNGYTF. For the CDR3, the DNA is TGTGCCAGCAGCTCCATCGACAGAAGGAATGGCTACACCTTC.

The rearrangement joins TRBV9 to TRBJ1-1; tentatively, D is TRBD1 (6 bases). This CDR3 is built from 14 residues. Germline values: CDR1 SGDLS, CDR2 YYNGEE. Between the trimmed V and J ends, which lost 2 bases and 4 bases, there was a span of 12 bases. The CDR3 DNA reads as TGTGCCAGCAGCGTGGGCGGGGGGGCCACTGAAGCTTTCTTT. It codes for CASSVGGGATEAFF. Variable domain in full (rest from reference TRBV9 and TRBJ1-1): DSGVTQTPKHLITATGQRVTLRCSPRSGDLSVYWYQQSLDQGLQFLIQYYNGEERAKGNILERFSAQQFPDLHSELNLSSLELGDSALYFCASSVGGGATEAFFGQGTRLTVV.

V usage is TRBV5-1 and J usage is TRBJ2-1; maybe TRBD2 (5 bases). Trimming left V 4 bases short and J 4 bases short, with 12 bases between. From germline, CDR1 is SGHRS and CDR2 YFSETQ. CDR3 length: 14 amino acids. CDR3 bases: TGCGCCAGCAGCGGTACAGAGCGGTACAATGAGCAGTTCTTC. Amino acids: CASSGTERYNEQFF.

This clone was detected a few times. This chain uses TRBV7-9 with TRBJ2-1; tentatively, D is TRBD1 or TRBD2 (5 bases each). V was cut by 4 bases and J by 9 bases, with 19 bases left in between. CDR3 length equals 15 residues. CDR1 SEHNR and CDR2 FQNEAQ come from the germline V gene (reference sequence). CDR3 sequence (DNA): TGTGCCAGCAGCTCCCAAAGGTTGTTCGGGACTGAGCAGTTCTTC. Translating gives CASSSQRLFGTEQFF.

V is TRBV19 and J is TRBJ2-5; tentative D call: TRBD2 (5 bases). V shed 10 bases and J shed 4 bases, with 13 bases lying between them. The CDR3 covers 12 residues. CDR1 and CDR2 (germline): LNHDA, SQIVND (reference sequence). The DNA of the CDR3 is TGTGCCACTGCCGGGGATTTAGAGACCCAGTACTTC. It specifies CATAGDLETQYF.

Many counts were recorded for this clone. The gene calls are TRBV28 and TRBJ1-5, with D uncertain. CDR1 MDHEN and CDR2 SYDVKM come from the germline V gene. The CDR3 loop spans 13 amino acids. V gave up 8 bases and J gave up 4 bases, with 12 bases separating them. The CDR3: CASVMGGNQPQHF. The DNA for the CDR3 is TGTGCCAGCGTTATGGGAGGAAATCAGCCCCAGCATTTT.

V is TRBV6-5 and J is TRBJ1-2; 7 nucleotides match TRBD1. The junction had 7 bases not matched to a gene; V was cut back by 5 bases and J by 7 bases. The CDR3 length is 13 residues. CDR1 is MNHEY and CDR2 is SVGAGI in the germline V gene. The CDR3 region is CASSLTGVGGYTF. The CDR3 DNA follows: TGTGCCAGCAGTCTAACAGGGGTGGGTGGCTACACCTTC.

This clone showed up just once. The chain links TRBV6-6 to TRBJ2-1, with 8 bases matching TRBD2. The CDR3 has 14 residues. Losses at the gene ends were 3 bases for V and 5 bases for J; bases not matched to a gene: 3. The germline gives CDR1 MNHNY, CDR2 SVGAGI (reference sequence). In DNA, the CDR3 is TGTGCCAGCAGTTATACTAGCGGTGACAATGAGCAGTTCTTC. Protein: CASSYTSGDNEQFF.

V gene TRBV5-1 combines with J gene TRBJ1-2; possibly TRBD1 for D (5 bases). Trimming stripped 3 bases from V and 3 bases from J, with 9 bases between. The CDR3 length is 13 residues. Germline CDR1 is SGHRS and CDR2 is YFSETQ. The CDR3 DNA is TGCGCCAGCAGCTGGGACGGAGACTATGGCTACACCTTC. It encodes CASSWDGDYGYTF.